The next 16 T cell receptor beta chains were all read from a single sample in a study of spatial heterogeneity in lung cancer. From the 5' RACE reads, TCRdb called clonotypes with MiXCR, one entry per CDR3 protein. The sample holds 20,000 to 30,000 distinct CDR3 sequences, 8% to 10% seen once. Time point: blood at routine non-recurrence follow-up after resection. The material sequenced was PBMCs, taken at follow-up. These receptors originate from a male donor with early-stage non-small cell lung cancer.

V gene TRBV5-5 combines with J gene TRBJ1-5; D not certain. The V gene lost 0 bases and the J gene lost 7 bases, with 11 bases spanning the gap. The germline V gene has CDR1 SGHKS and CDR2 YYEKEE (reference sequence). The CDR3 totals 14 residues. CDR3 sequence: CASSLGGISQPQHF. The CDR3 DNA reads as TGTGCCAGCAGCTTGGGAGGAATTAGCCAGCCCCAGCATTTT.

The count of this clonotype is one. A clone one base away is much larger, so this may be a read error. The gene calls are TRBV19 and TRBJ2-2; D is possibly TRBD2 (5 bases). The CDR3 has 14 residues. CDR1 and CDR2 from the germline V gene are LNHDA and SQIVND (reference sequence). The CDR3 nucleotides read TGTGCCAGTAGTATTAGGAGGAACATCGGGGAGCTGTTTTTT. Translating gives CASSIRRNIGELFF.

This clonotype has at least ten counts. The chain carries TRBV3-1 and TRBJ2-7; 10 bases map to TRBD2. Per germline, CDR1 LGHDT and CDR2 YNNKEL (reference sequence). The CDR3 consists of 15 residues. Trimming at V came to 4 bases and at J to 5 bases, leaving 8 bases not matched to a gene. The chain's CDR3 is CASSPRASGGHEQYF. The CDR3 nucleotides are TGTGCCAGCAGCCCCCGGGCTAGCGGGGGCCACGAGCAGTACTTC.

This clonotype was seen only a few times. The chain employs TRBV28 and TRBJ2-7; D gene uncertain. Germline loops: CDR1 MDHEN, CDR2 SYDVKM. The V and J ends lost 0 bases and 1 base respectively, with 10 bases between them. CDR3 length: 15 residues. The CDR3 spells CASSLWGGDSYEQYF. The CDR3 DNA follows: TGTGCCAGCAGTTTATGGGGCGGAGATTCCTACGAGCAGTACTTC.

This clonotype was seen at least ten times. V usage is TRBV6-2 or TRBV6-3 and J usage is TRBJ2-3; 16 bases are shared with TRBD2. V trimming: 3 bases; J trimming: 4 bases; junction bases outside the gene matches: 13. The length of the CDR3 is 20 residues. From germline, CDR1 is MNHEY and CDR2 SVGEGT. The CDR3 DNA reads TGTGCCAGCAGTTATGGAGCCGGGACTAGCGGGGGGGCCCCCCCAGATACGCAGTATTTT. Encoded protein: CASSYGAGTSGGAPPDTQYF.

This clonotype was recorded many times. This chain connects TRBV28 to TRBJ2-2; 7 nucleotides line up with TRBD1. The CDR3 contains 16 residues. Germline-derived CDR1 and CDR2 are MDHEN and SYDVKM. V lost 6 bases, J lost 4 bases, and 11 bases stayed unmatched. Here the CDR3 reads CASSLTEGAGTGELFF. In nucleotides, the CDR3 is TGTGCCAGCAGCCTAACAGAGGGGGCGGGCACCGGGGAGCTGTTTTTT.

This clonotype showed up many times. The chain carries TRBV18 and TRBJ1-1, with a tentative D call TRBD1 (6 bases). The CDR3 spans 15 residues. Germline V gene lookup returns CDR1 KGHSH and CDR2 LQKENI. Trimming took off 4 bases at V and 0 bases at J, with 12 bases between the two ends. The CDR3 loop reads CASSRAGALNTEAFF. In DNA form, the CDR3 reads TGTGCCAGCTCACGGGCAGGGGCGTTGAACACTGAAGCTTTCTTT.

This clonotype has a count of ten or more. V gene TRBV10-2 combines with J gene TRBJ2-1, with TRBD1 as a possible D gene (5 bases). The CDR3 extends over 15 amino acids. CDR1 and CDR2 from the germline V gene are WSHSY and SAAADI. Trimming took off 6 bases at V and 3 bases at J, with 15 bases between the two ends. CDR3 region: CASSTGDKLYNEQFF. The DNA of the CDR3 is TGCGCCAGCAGCACAGGTGACAAACTCTACAATGAGCAGTTCTTC.

This clonotype was counted many times. The chain links TRBV10-3 to TRBJ2-3, with 8 bases fitting TRBD1. Germline assignment: CDR1 ENHRY and CDR2 SYGVKD. Losses at the gene ends were 0 bases for V and 0 bases for J; bases not matched to a gene: 8. The CDR3 spans 18 residues. The CDR3 region is CAISESRNQGASTDTQYF. The DNA for the CDR3 is TGTGCCATCAGTGAGTCGCGGAACCAGGGGGCGAGCACAGATACGCAGTATTTT.

The sample holds a few counts of this clonotype. The chain is built from TRBV7-6 and TRBJ2-5; tentative D call: TRBD2 (6 bases). The CDR3 covers 13 residues. Germline lookup yields CDR1 SGHVS and CDR2 FNYEAQ. Trimming removed 6 bases from V and 2 bases from J, with 10 bases in between. The CDR3 DNA reads TGTGCCAGCAGTCGGGGGATACAAGAGACCCAGTACTTC. This translates into CASSRGIQETQYF.

The table lists this clonotype with a few counts. The chain employs TRBV6-2 or TRBV6-3 and TRBJ2-7, with TRBD1 as a possible D gene (5 bases). There are 14 residues in the CDR3. Germline CDR1 is MNHEY and CDR2 is SVGEGT. V was pared by 4 bases and J by 2 bases, with 12 bases between. In DNA form, the CDR3 reads TGTGCCAGCAGTTCCTCAGGGAACGCCTACGAGCAGTACTTC. Protein: CASSSSGNAYEQYF.

This clonotype was counted only a few times. The chain joins TRBV20-1 to TRBJ2-7, with TRBD1 matching 8 bases. CDR3 length: 13 amino acids. V lost 6 bases, J lost 6 bases, and 10 bases stayed unmatched. Germline V gives CDR1 DFQATT, CDR2 SNEGSKA (reference sequence). The CDR3 loop is CSANSDRDSEQYF. The CDR3 nucleotides read TGCAGTGCGAACTCGGACAGGGATAGCGAGCAGTACTTC.

As to this clonotype: Given a much more abundant clone one base away, this may be a read error. The chain carries TRBV11-2 and TRBJ2-3; D possibly uses TRBD1 or TRBD2 (5 bases each). V gave up 8 bases and J gave up 10 bases, with 16 bases separating them. CDR3 length equals 12 residues. Germline loops: CDR1 SGHAT, CDR2 FQNNGV. The CDR3 is CASGTGWDSQYF. The CDR3 nucleotides are TGTGCCAGCGGGACCGGTTGGGATTCGCAGTATTTT.

This clonotype was detected many times. One junction end does not reproduce the germline sequence, and a read error may be involved. The rearrangement links TRBV10-3 to TRBJ2-5; perhaps D is TRBD1 or TRBD2 (5 bases each). The length of the CDR3 is 14 residues. Germline loops: CDR1 ENHRY, CDR2 SYGVKD. The CDR3 bases are TGTGCCATCAGGGAGTCTGGGGGCCAAGAGACCCAGTACTTC. Translated: CAIRESGGQETQYF.

This clonotype was picked up a small number of times. A much more abundant neighbour one base away suggests this may be a read error. This chain connects TRBV28 to TRBJ1-1; no clear D gene. Trimming took 3 bases from V and 11 from J, leaving 25 bases between them. This CDR3 spans 16 amino acids. Looked up from germline, CDR1 is MDHEN and CDR2 is SYDVKM. This CDR3 is CASSFRGYGESLDAFF. The CDR3 region has the DNA TGTGCCAGCAGTTTCCGAGGGTACGGGGAAAGCCTTGACGCTTTCTTT.

The genes are TRBV5-1 and TRBJ2-5; 7 bases fit TRBD1. Germline lookup yields CDR1 SGHRS and CDR2 YFSETQ. The V segment lost 4 bases and the J segment 2 bases; nucleotides outside the gene matches: 5. The length of the CDR3 is 14 residues. CDR3 loop: CASSTGEGQETQYF. The CDR3, as DNA: TGCGCCAGCAGCACAGGGGAAGGACAAGAGACCCAGTACTTC. Combining the CDR3 with reference TRBV5-1 and TRBJ2-5 gives the whole variable domain KAGVTQTPRYLIKTRGQQVTLSCSPISGHRSVSWYQQTPGQGLQFLFEYFSETQRNKGNFPGRFSGRQFSNSRSEMNVSTLELGDSALYLCASSTGEGQETQYFGPGTRLLVL.